These 9 T cell receptor beta chains originate from one sample sequenced in a study of T cell repertoires in cytomegalovirus infection. TCRdb redid the calling of the reads with MiXCR, one entry per CDR3 protein. The data show around 300,000 distinct CDR3 sequences, under 30% seen once. Sequenced material: PBMCs. The receptors here all came from a human donor in good health (CMV status not recorded). Some clones in this sample may be carry-over from other donors' samples.

The chain recombines TRBV12-5 with TRBJ2-3; 7 bases are a match to TRBD2. V lost 1 base and J lost 4; bases outside the gene matches: 2. The CDR3 length is 14 residues. Germline CDR1 and CDR2: LGHNT and FRNRAP. The CDR3 loop is CASGLAGGADTQYF. In nucleotides, the CDR3 is TGTGCTAGTGGTTTGGCGGGAGGCGCAGATACGCAGTATTTT.

Regarding this clonotype: This may be a read error: a much more frequent sequence differs by one nucleotide. V and J are TRBV12-3 or TRBV12-4 and TRBJ1-1; no firm D call. This CDR3 comprises 14 residues. The CDR3 spells CASSFGDVGTEASF. The CDR3 DNA is TGTGCCAGCAGTTTCGGGGATGTGGGCACTGAAGCTTCCTTT.

This sequence joins TRBV3-1 and TRBJ2-5, with 7 bases identical to TRBD2. V gave up 1 base and J gave up 5 bases; unmatched junction bases: 7. Germline V gene lookup returns CDR1 LGHDT and CDR2 YNNKEL (reference sequence). The CDR3 sequence is 15 residues long. CDR3 in amino acids: CASSQGAGPAETQYF. In DNA, the CDR3 is TGTGCCAGCAGCCAAGGAGCGGGACCCGCGGAGACCCAGTACTTC.

This clonotype has only one observation. V is TRBV3-1 and J is TRBJ2-1; D not resolved. The germline V gene encodes CDR1 LGHDT and CDR2 YNNKEL (reference sequence). The CDR3 is 15 amino acids. The V gene lost 4 bases and the J gene lost 0 bases, with 10 bases spanning the gap. The CDR3 region is CASSRGRTSYNEQFF. The CDR3, as DNA: TGTGCCAGCAGCCGAGGACGGACCTCCTACAATGAGCAGTTCTTC.

V and J are TRBV7-2 and TRBJ2-1; 9 bases map to TRBD2. The CDR3 has 15 amino acids. The V segment lost 7 bases and the J segment 0 bases; nucleotides outside the gene matches: 4. The germline gives CDR1 SGHTA, CDR2 FQGNSA. This chain's CDR3 is CASTPSGASYNEQFF. The DNA for the CDR3 is TGTGCCAGCACTCCTAGCGGGGCCTCCTACAATGAGCAGTTCTTC.

The chain carries TRBV20-1 and TRBJ1-4; the match to TRBD1 covers 9 bases. The V and J ends lost 5 bases and 7 bases, in that order; junction bases with no gene match: 8. The CDR3 runs 14 residues. Germline V CDR1 and CDR2: DFQATT, SNEGSKA (reference sequence). Here the CDR3 DNA reads TGCAGTGCTCTTCACAGGGGGCATAGTGAAAAACTGTTTTTT. As protein: CSALHRGHSEKLFF.

The J gene is TRBJ1-5, the V gene TRBV15; unclear D gene. Germline CDR1 reads LNHNV; CDR2 reads YYDKDF (reference sequence). This CDR3 spans 16 amino acids. Trimming removed 5 bases at V and 2 bases at J, with 16 bases between. In nucleotides, the CDR3 is TGTGCCACCAGCCCCTTGGCGCGAGACGGCAATCAGCCCCAGCATTTT. Its protein is CATSPLARDGNQPQHF.

This clonotype appeared a few times. V is TRBV5-1 and J is TRBJ2-3; 7 bases align to TRBD1. V lost 4 bases and J lost 0; bases outside the gene matches: 5. The CDR3 has 15 residues. The germline CDR1 and CDR2 sequences are SGHRS and YFSETQ. The DNA of the CDR3 is TGCGCCAGCAGCGCCACAGGGGCAAGCACAGATACGCAGTATTTT. As protein: CASSATGASTDTQYF.

This rearrangement joins TRBV6-2 or TRBV6-3 to TRBJ2-5, with 7 bases aligning to TRBD1. The CDR3 has 14 amino acids. Germline assignment: CDR1 MNHEY and CDR2 SVGEGT. Trimming at V came to 2 bases and at J to 1 base, leaving 1 base not matched to a gene. The CDR3 region is CASSYDRVQETQYF. The CDR3 DNA sequence: TGTGCCAGCAGTTACGACAGGGTCCAAGAGACCCAGTACTTC.